Below are 18 T cell receptor beta chains sequenced from a single sample in a study of vaccination effects on CD4 cells after COVID-19. It was after nine to eleven days of culture that CD4+ T cells were isolated. What these receptors recognize is not known. Measured with immunoSEQ multiplex PCR; TCRdb has only the in-frame clones, and not every one. Of approximately 45,000 clones listed, approximately 80% are singletons. Sample: CD4+ T cells from PBMCs cultured without peptide, taken before COVID-19 vaccination. The receptor source for this set is a human donor who had a prior SARS-CoV-2 infection.

This clone was recorded a few times. The chain links TRBV2 to TRBJ1-4, with D perhaps matching TRBD1 (5 bases). V was trimmed by 6 bases and J by 0 bases, leaving 14 bases between them. The CDR3 loop spans 16 amino acids. CDR1 is SNHLY and CDR2 is FYNNEI in the germline V gene. As DNA, the CDR3 is TGTGCCAGCAGCCCGACAGAAATCGCAACTAATGAAAAACTGTTTTTT. Translated: CASSPTEIATNEKLFF. Combining the CDR3 with reference TRBV2 and TRBJ1-4 gives the whole variable domain EPEVTQTPSHQVTQMGQEVILRCVPISNHLYFYWYRQILGQKVEFLVSFYNNEISEKSEIFDDQFSVERPDGSNFTLKIRSTKLEDSAMYFCASSPTEIATNEKLFFGSGTQLSVL.

This chain connects TRBV7-2 to TRBJ1-4, with TRBD1 as a possible D gene (5 bases). CDR3 size: 19 residues. Between the trimmed V and J ends, which lost 2 bases and 0 bases, there was a span of 19 bases. CDR1 is SGHTA and CDR2 is FQGNSA in the germline V gene. The CDR3 loop is CASSLIFRGLTSTNEKLFF. DNA of the CDR3: TGTGCCAGCAGCTTAATCTTTCGGGGCCTCACCTCAACTAATGAAAAACTGTTTTTT.

The chain joins TRBV9 to TRBJ2-5, with TRBD2 identical over 7 bases. Germline lookup yields CDR1 SGDLS and CDR2 YYNGEE. The J segment lost 1 base and the V segment lost 4 bases, leaving 16 bases of the junction unmatched. The length of the CDR3 is 18 residues. The CDR3 sequence is CASSPRRVAGVFQETQYF. DNA for the CDR3: TGTGCCAGCAGCCCGCGAAGAGTTGCGGGGGTTTTCCAAGAGACCCAGTACTTC.

The V call is TRBV19, the J call TRBJ2-5; weak D call: TRBD1 (5 bases). The germline gives CDR1 LNHDA, CDR2 SQIVND (reference sequence). Trimming took off 3 bases at V and 7 bases at J, with 27 bases between the two ends. The CDR3 consists of 18 residues. The CDR3 protein is CASSMEFRAQGGSTTQYF. The CDR3 DNA sequence: TGTGCCAGTAGTATGGAATTTCGGGCCCAGGGTGGTTCTACGACCCAGTACTTC.

This clone appeared a single time. The V and J genes are TRBV7-9 and TRBJ2-5; D remains unclear. The CDR3 has 17 amino acids. Per the germline V gene, CDR1 is SEHNR and CDR2 is FQNEAQ (reference sequence). The V and J ends lost 1 base and 3 bases respectively, with 18 bases between them. For the CDR3, the DNA is TGTGCCAGCAGCTTAGGAGGTGGCAGGCCCAGCGAAGAGACCCAGTACTTC. Protein sequence: CASSLGGGRPSEETQYF. The variable domain in full, completed from reference TRBV7-9 and TRBJ2-5, reads DTGVSQNPRHKITKRGQNVTFRCDPISEHNRLYWYRQTLGQGPEFLTYFQNEAQLEKSRLLSDRFSAERPKGSFSTLEIQRTEQGDSAMYLCASSLGGGRPSEETQYFGPGTRLLVL.

This clone was seen only a few times. The V gene is TRBV3-1 (or the pseudogene TRBV3-2), the J gene TRBJ2-5, with D possibly TRBD1 on 5 matching bases. V was clipped by 6 bases and J by 1 base, with 9 bases between them. This CDR3 is 13 amino acids long. CDR1 is LGHDT and CDR2 is YNNKEL in the germline V gene (reference sequence). CDR3 residues: CASSHRTQETQYF. The CDR3 DNA reads as TGTGCCAGCAGTCACAGGACCCAAGAGACCCAGTACTTC.

The chain uses TRBV19 and TRBJ2-3, with D possibly being TRBD1 (5 bases). The CDR3 is made up of 15 amino acids. Germline V CDR1 and CDR2: LNHDA, SQIVND (reference sequence). V shed 3 bases and J shed 3 bases, with 13 bases lying between them. CDR3 sequence reads: CASSIQQVGTDTQYF. CDR3 in DNA: TGTGCCAGTAGTATTCAACAGGTCGGGACAGATACGCAGTATTTT.

The rearrangement links TRBV6-1 to TRBJ1-1; D is unclear. The ends were cut back, 4 bases at V and 3 bases at J, with 21 bases in the middle. Germline CDR1 and CDR2: MNHNS and SASEGT. This CDR3 comprises 17 residues. Here the CDR3 DNA reads TGTGCCAGCAGTGCGGTATGGGCCCCCATGACTTACACTGAAGCTTTCTTT. Its translation: CASSAVWAPMTYTEAFF.

The chain's CDR3 is CASSQSGTGVNYEQYF. As DNA, the CDR3 is TGTGCCAGCTCACAGTCCGGGACAGGGGTCAACTACGAGCAGTACTTC. This chain uses TRBV18 with TRBJ2-7; TRBD1 matches 10 bases. The CDR3 length is 16 residues. V shed 4 bases and J 3 bases; nucleotides not matched to a gene: 9. Germline CDR1 is KGHSH and CDR2 is LQKENI. Using reference TRBV18 and TRBJ2-7 for the parts outside the CDR3, the full variable domain is NAGVMQNPRHLVRRRGQEARLRCSPMKGHSHVYWYRQLPEEGLKFMVYLQKENIIDESGMPKERFSAEFPKEGPSILRIQQVVRGDSAAYFCASSQSGTGVNYEQYFGPGTRLTVT.

The rearrangement links TRBV2 to TRBJ2-2; D gene ambiguous. Trimming removed 6 bases at V and 8 bases at J, with 13 bases between. This CDR3 is built from 13 residues. Germline CDR1 is SNHLY and CDR2 is FYNNEI. The CDR3 protein is CASSPWVGGELFF. Written as DNA, the CDR3 is TGTGCCAGCAGCCCCTGGGTAGGGGGGGAGCTGTTTTTT.

The gene calls are TRBV30 and TRBJ1-2, with D unclear. The CDR3 is 10 residues long. Trimming cost V 8 bases and J 2 bases, with 6 bases left between them. The germline V gene has CDR1 GTSNPN and CDR2 SVGIG (reference sequence). This chain's CDR3 is CAGRNYGYTF. DNA for the CDR3: TGTGCCGGACGAAACTATGGCTACACCTTC. Based on the CDR3 plus reference TRBV30 and TRBJ1-2, the full variable domain is SQTIHQWPATLVQPVGSPLSLECTVEGTSNPNLYWYRQAAGRGLQLLFYSVGIGQISSEVPQNLSASRPQDRQFILSSKKLLLSDSGFYLCAGRNYGYTFGSGTRLTVV.

The J gene is TRBJ1-2, the V gene TRBV5-1, with 7 bases fitting TRBD1. From germline, CDR1 is SGHRS and CDR2 YFSETQ. The CDR3 loop spans 16 amino acids. V gave up 4 bases and J gave up 0 bases; unmatched junction bases: 9. The CDR3 is CASSRGDSLTNYGYTF. DNA of the CDR3: TGCGCCAGCAGCCGGGGGGACAGCCTAACTAACTATGGCTACACCTTC.

This clone was picked up a small number of times. The chain recombines TRBV11-3 with TRBJ2-2, with unresolved D. CDR3 length: 11 amino acids. Germline loops: CDR1 SGHNT, CDR2 YENEEA. The V end lost 2 bases, the J end lost 5 bases, and 0 bases lay between the germline ends. CDR3 amino acids: CASSLTGELFF. CDR3 in DNA: TGTGCCAGCAGCTTAACCGGGGAGCTGTTTTTT.

The gene calls are TRBV7-9 and TRBJ1-2; a possible D gene is TRBD1 (6 bases). V lost 0 bases, J lost 6 bases, and 11 bases lay in between. The CDR3 is 14 amino acids. CDR1 and CDR2 (germline): SEHNR, FQNEAQ (reference sequence). CDR3 coding DNA: TGTGCCAGCAGCTTAGCCAGGGGAGTTCATGGCTACACCTTC. This gives the protein CASSLARGVHGYTF.

The V call is TRBV27, the J call TRBJ2-6; 11 nucleotides align to TRBD2. Trimming cost V 1 base and J 4 bases; bases outside gene matches: 6. The germline V gene has CDR1 MNHEY and CDR2 SMNVEV (reference sequence). The CDR3 is 18 residues long. The CDR3 DNA follows: TGTGCCAGCAGTTTATTAGGGACTAGCGGTTCCGGGGCCAACGTCCTGACTTTC. This translates into CASSLLGTSGSGANVLTF.

The chain carries TRBV5-6 and TRBJ2-5; TRBD2 matches 13 bases. The CDR3 contains 17 residues. CDR1 SGHDT and CDR2 YYEEEE come from the germline V gene. The ends lost 1 base at V and 1 base at J; junction bases unmatched: 4. The CDR3 DNA reads as TGTGCCAGCAGCTTGAGACTAGCGGGAGGCCTCCAAGAGACCCAGTACTTC. It translates to CASSLRLAGGLQETQYF.

The chain employs TRBV3-1 (or the pseudogene TRBV3-2) and TRBJ2-7, with D perhaps TRBD1 or TRBD2 (5 bases each). Germline loops: CDR1 LGHDT, CDR2 YNNKEL (reference sequence). This CDR3 is 15 amino acids long. The ends were cut back, 6 bases at V and 1 base at J, with 16 bases in the middle. The CDR3 DNA follows: TGTGCCAGCAGTCCCTCCCCCGGGGCATCCTACGAGCAGTACTTC. Its translation is CASSPSPGASYEQYF.

Only a few counts were recorded for this clone. This chain links TRBV4-1 with TRBJ1-2, with D possibly TRBD1 on 6 matching bases. Trimming stripped 3 bases from V and 7 bases from J, with 18 bases between. Germline V gives CDR1 MGHRA, CDR2 YSYEKL. CDR3 length: 15 residues. CDR3 in DNA: TGCGCCAGCAGCCAGGGGTCAGGGGATCTCTTTGGCTACACCTTC. This sequence encodes CASSQGSGDLFGYTF.